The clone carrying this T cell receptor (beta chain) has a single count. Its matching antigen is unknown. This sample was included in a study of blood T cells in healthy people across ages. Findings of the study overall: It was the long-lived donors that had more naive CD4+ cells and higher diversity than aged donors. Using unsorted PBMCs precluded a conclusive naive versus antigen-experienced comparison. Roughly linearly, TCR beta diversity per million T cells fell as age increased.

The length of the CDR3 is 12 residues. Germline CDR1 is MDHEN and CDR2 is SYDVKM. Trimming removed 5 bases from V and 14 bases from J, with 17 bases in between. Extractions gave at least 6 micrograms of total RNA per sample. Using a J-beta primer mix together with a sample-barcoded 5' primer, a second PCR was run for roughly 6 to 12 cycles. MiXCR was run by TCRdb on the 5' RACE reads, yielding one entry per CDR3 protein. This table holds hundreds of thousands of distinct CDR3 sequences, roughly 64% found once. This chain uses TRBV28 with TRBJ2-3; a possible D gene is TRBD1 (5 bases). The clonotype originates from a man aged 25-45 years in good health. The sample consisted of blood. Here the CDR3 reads CASSGPVGVPYF. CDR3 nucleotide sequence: TGTGCCAGCAGTGGCCCAGTAGGGGTCCCGTATTTT.